One and the same sample provided the 6 T cell receptor beta chains below, sequenced in a study of neurological immune-mediated disorders. One entry per CDR3 protein results from TCRdb running MiXCR on the 5' RACE reads. The sample has 31,000 or so distinct CDR3 sequences; about 1.6% are singletons. The sequencing sample was made of PBMCs. The receptors were sampled from a woman aged 30 to 39 with multiple sclerosis.

This clonotype came up many times. The chain uses TRBV20-1 and TRBJ2-3; 7 nucleotides agree with TRBD1. CDR1 DFQATT and CDR2 SNEGSKA come from the germline V gene (reference sequence). Trimming at V came to 5 bases and at J to 2 bases, leaving 4 bases not matched to a gene. CDR3 length: 13 amino acids. CDR3: CSAAQGTTDTQYF. The CDR3, as DNA: TGCAGTGCTGCACAGGGGACCACAGATACGCAGTATTTT.

This clonotype was seen ten or more times. The chain uses TRBV7-3 and TRBJ2-1; a weak D match, TRBD2 (5 bases). The length of the CDR3 is 13 residues. V was trimmed by 1 base and J by 7 bases, leaving 8 bases between them. Germline V lookup: CDR1 SGHTA, CDR2 FQGTGA. CDR3 bases: TGTGCCAGCAGCTTAAACGGGGTTAATGAGCAGTTCTTC. It yields the protein CASSLNGVNEQFF.

This clonotype was seen ten or more times. This chain connects TRBV7-9 to TRBJ2-1; D is uncertain. Trimming took 1 base from V and 7 from J, leaving 11 bases between them. The CDR3 consists of 14 residues. From germline, CDR1 is SEHNR and CDR2 FQNEAQ (reference sequence). The CDR3 region is CASSLEAPGNEQFF. The DNA of the CDR3 is TGTGCCAGCAGCTTAGAGGCCCCTGGGAATGAGCAGTTCTTC.

This clonotype was recorded at least ten times. V is TRBV15 and J is TRBJ1-2; perhaps TRBD1 as D (6 bases). This CDR3 is 14 amino acids long. Trimming cost V 1 base and J 3 bases, with 9 bases left between them. CDR1 LNHNV and CDR2 YYDKDF come from the germline V gene (reference sequence). This CDR3 reads CATSRAGAHYGYTF. CDR3 coding DNA: TGTGCCACCAGCAGAGCGGGGGCTCACTATGGCTACACCTTC.

In its sample, this clonotype was seen many times. The CDR3 region has the DNA TGCGCCAGCAGCTTGCGGGGGAATTCACCCCTCCACTTT. This codes for CASSLRGNSPLHF. This chain connects TRBV5-1 to TRBJ1-6, with D perhaps TRBD1 (5 bases). CDR1 and CDR2 (germline): SGHRS, YFSETQ. This CDR3 is built from 13 residues. V lost 1 base and J 7 bases, leaving 6 bases between the germline ends.

This clonotype was observed many times. This chain links TRBV12-3 or TRBV12-4 with TRBJ2-1; the D is unclear. Trimming shortened V by 1 base and J by 0 bases, and 7 bases separated the two germline ends. This CDR3 is built from 15 residues. The CDR3 spells CASSLGGSSYNEQFF. As DNA, the CDR3 is TGTGCCAGCAGTTTAGGAGGCAGCTCCTACAATGAGCAGTTCTTC.